A single sample gave rise to the 24 T cell receptor beta chains below, sequenced in a study of blood T cells in healthy people across ages (dated by TCRdb to between 2015 and 2017). Libraries came from 5' RACE. Instrument on record: Illumina HiSeq 2500. A second PCR of roughly 6 to 11 cycles was run with a J-beta primer mix and a sample-barcoded 5' primer. The public reads were run again by TCRdb, first through fastp at Q25 and then through MiXCR, and only productive beta chains were kept. One record per CDR3 amino acid sequence lists the most common genes and DNA. Recorded for this sample are 650,000 to 800,000 distinct CDR3 sequences; approximately 52% of them occurred a single time. The ten largest clones add up to approximately 12% of the sample. Sequencing used blood. Receptors originate from a woman older than 75 in good health.

This rearrangement joins TRBV29-1 to TRBJ2-1; TRBD2 agrees at 12 bases. The J call may not be correct, given that the DNA end is closer to TRBJ2-7. The CDR3 consists of 15 residues. Germline V CDR1 and CDR2: SQVTM, ANQGSEA. In DNA, the CDR3 is TGCAGCGTGACTAGCGGGGGAAACTCCTACAATGAGCAGTACTTC. Amino acids: CSVTSGGNSYNEQYF.

This clonotype occurred a few times. The V gene is TRBV16, the J gene TRBJ1-1; 9 positions agree with TRBD1. Trimming took 4 bases from V and 3 from J; bases not matched to a gene: 9. The germline V gene encodes CDR1 KGHSY and CDR2 FQNENV. There are 16 residues in the CDR3. The CDR3: CASSRNTGGSYTEAFF. The CDR3 DNA reads as TGTGCCAGCAGCCGAAATACAGGGGGCTCCTACACTGAAGCTTTCTTT.

J is TRBJ2-7 and V is TRBV6-2 or TRBV6-3, with TRBD1 as a possible D gene (7 bases). Trimming cost V 5 bases and J 4 bases, with 15 bases left between them. The germline V gene has CDR1 MNHEY and CDR2 SVGEGT. The CDR3 spans 14 residues. CDR3 sequence reads: CASSKTGRPYEQYF. The CDR3 coding sequence is TGTGCCAGCAGTAAGACAGGGAGGCCTTACGAGCAGTACTTC.

This clonotype was seen repeatedly, ten times or more. The genes are TRBV12-3 or TRBV12-4 and TRBJ1-5; TRBD1 might be the D (6 bases). V lost 5 bases, J lost 0 bases, and 11 bases lay in between. CDR3 length: 15 amino acids. The CDR3 DNA reads TGTGCCAGCAGTCCAAGGGGGGATAGCAATCAGCCCCAGCATTTT. It specifies CASSPRGDSNQPQHF.

This clonotype was seen at least ten times. CDR3 amino acids: CASSSAGGRYTQYF. The DNA of the CDR3 is TGTGCCAGCAGTTCCGCAGGGGGCAGGTATACGCAGTATTTT. V gene TRBV28 combines with J gene TRBJ2-3, with 8 bases identical to TRBD1. The CDR3 is 14 residues long. Germline loops: CDR1 MDHEN, CDR2 SYDVKM. V gave up 4 bases and J gave up 7 bases; unmatched junction bases: 7.

Only one count was recorded for this clonotype. The V and J genes are TRBV20-1 and TRBJ2-7; D remains unclear. The DNA end favors TRBJ2-5, so the J call may be wrong. CDR1 DFQATT and CDR2 SNEGSKA come from the germline V gene (reference sequence). The CDR3 consists of 11 residues. CDR3 nucleotides: TGCAGTGCTAGTATGGCTGAGACCCAGTACTTC. Protein product: CSASMAETQYF.

This clonotype was counted many times. The CDR3 here is CASRLAAGWQETQYF. The CDR3 DNA is TGTGCCAGCAGACTCGCCGCGGGGTGGCAAGAGACCCAGTACTTC. The J gene is TRBJ2-5, the V gene TRBV12-3 or TRBV12-4, with D possibly TRBD2 on 6 matching bases. There are 15 residues in the CDR3. Trimming left V 6 bases short and J 2 bases short, with 16 bases between.

This chain joins TRBV6-2 or TRBV6-3 and TRBJ1-2; no clear D. Trimming left V 6 bases short and J 7 bases short, with 12 bases between. The CDR3 covers 12 residues. CDR1 and CDR2 (germline): MNHEY, SVGEGT. CDR3 nucleotides: TGTGCCAGCAGCACAGTCACGCCTGGCTACACCTTC. Residues: CASSTVTPGYTF.

The chain recombines TRBV28 with TRBJ1-5; 8 positions agree with TRBD1. CDR1 and CDR2 (germline): MDHEN, SYDVKM. The V and J ends lost 2 bases and 7 bases, in that order; junction bases with no gene match: 7. This CDR3 is built from 15 residues. The DNA for the CDR3 is TGTGCCAGCAGTTTACCCCGGACAGGGTACCAGCCCCAGCATTTT. It specifies CASSLPRTGYQPQHF. Full variable domain (rest looked up from reference TRBV28 and TRBJ1-5): DVKVTQSSRYLVKRTGEKVFLECVQDMDHENMFWYRQDPGLGLRLIYFSYDVKMKEKGDIPEGYSVSREKKERFSLILESASTNQTSMYLCASSLPRTGYQPQHFGDGTRLSIL.

The V and J genes are TRBV20-1 and TRBJ1-1; D unresolved. V lost 7 bases and J lost 11, with 17 bases in between. Per the germline V gene, CDR1 is DFQATT and CDR2 is SNEGSKA (reference sequence). This CDR3 has 11 amino acids. CDR3 coding DNA: TGCAGTGTTGGGGTCACCCCGAAGGCTTTCTTT. The encoded protein is CSVGVTPKAFF.

The chain is built from TRBV10-3 and TRBJ2-7, with 14 bases aligning to TRBD2. With 4 bases clipped from V and 0 bases from J, the junction kept 2 bases outside the gene matches. CDR3 length: 16 residues. Germline V lookup: CDR1 ENHRY, CDR2 SYGVKD. CDR3 region: CAISGTSGGSSYEQYF. CDR3 in DNA: TGTGCCATCAGTGGGACTAGCGGGGGGAGCTCCTACGAGCAGTACTTC.

This clonotype appeared a single time. This chain connects TRBV7-2 to TRBJ2-1, with D possibly TRBD2 on 5 matching bases. CDR3 length equals 14 residues. Between the trimmed V and J ends, which lost 1 base and 8 bases, there was a span of 12 bases. Looked up from germline, CDR1 is SGHTA and CDR2 is FQGNSA. CDR3 sequence: CASSLVPASHEQFF. The CDR3 bases are TGTGCCAGCAGCTTAGTGCCGGCTAGCCATGAGCAGTTCTTC.

Worth noting for this clonotype: The junction does not match germline at one end; this may be a read error. This rearrangement joins TRBV10-3 to TRBJ2-7, with unresolved D. The CDR3 length is 16 residues. Germline values: CDR1 ENHRY, CDR2 SYGVKD. CDR3 bases: TGTGCCATCAGTGAGTCTAGGTCAATCTCCTACAATGAGCAGTATTTC. This gives the protein CAISESRSISYNEQYF.

This clonotype was counted a few times. This chain uses TRBV29-1 with TRBJ1-4, with no clear D. This CDR3 is built from 13 residues. Germline V gene lookup returns CDR1 SQVTM and CDR2 ANQGSEA. V lost 7 bases and J lost 1, with 10 bases in between. DNA for the CDR3: TGCAGCGCCGCGTGGGTAACTAATGAAAAACTGTTTTTT. Protein: CSAAWVTNEKLFF.

This clonotype was counted many times. The chain carries TRBV27 and TRBJ2-5, with TRBD1 matching 8 bases. The CDR3 consists of 13 residues. V lost 5 bases and J lost 5; bases outside the gene matches: 4. The germline gives CDR1 MNHEY, CDR2 SMNVEV (reference sequence). This CDR3 reads CASSDRGAETQYF. CDR3 nucleotides: TGTGCCAGCAGTGACAGGGGCGCGGAGACCCAGTACTTC.

Many counts were recorded for this clonotype. CDR3 amino acids: CASSLGGANTEAFF. The CDR3 nucleotides read TGCGCCAGCAGCTTGGGGGGGGCGAACACTGAAGCTTTCTTT. The chain links TRBV5-1 to TRBJ1-1; a possible D gene is TRBD1 (6 bases). Trimming took off 0 bases at V and 1 base at J, with 7 bases between the two ends. Germline V gene data show CDR1 as SGHRS and CDR2 as YFSETQ. The CDR3 totals 14 residues.

In this sample, this clonotype turned up many times. The gene calls are TRBV5-1 and TRBJ2-7; D is possibly TRBD1 or TRBD2 (5 bases each). This CDR3 has 16 amino acids. From germline, CDR1 is SGHRS and CDR2 YFSETQ. V was shortened by 0 bases and J by 2 bases, with 15 bases between the two germline ends. The DNA for the CDR3 is TGCGCCAGCAGCTTGGGTCGGGGCGACGCGACCTACGAGCAGTACTTC. This gives the protein CASSLGRGDATYEQYF.

This clonotype has at least ten counts. For the CDR3, the DNA is TGTGCCAGCACGGACAGGTCCTACTCCTACGAGCAGTACTTC. It codes for CASTDRSYSYEQYF. The rearrangement links TRBV2 to TRBJ2-7; 7 bases line up with TRBD1. Germline V gene lookup returns CDR1 SNHLY and CDR2 FYNNEI. The CDR3 covers 14 residues. The V and J ends lost 7 bases and 0 bases, in that order; junction bases with no gene match: 6.

This rearrangement joins TRBV7-9 to TRBJ2-3, with D possibly TRBD2 on 6 matching bases. The germline CDR1 and CDR2 sequences are SEHNR and FQNEAQ (reference sequence). CDR3 length equals 15 residues. The V end lost 3 bases, the J end lost 1 base, and 11 bases lay between the germline ends. For the CDR3, the DNA is TGTGCCAGCAGCTTGTTTCGGGAGCGCACAGATACGCAGTATTTT. Amino acid sequence: CASSLFRERTDTQYF.

To note about this clonotype: Being one base from a much bigger clone, this may be a read error. This chain connects TRBV2 to TRBJ2-7; D not resolved. The DNA end lines up better with TRBJ2-5; the J call may be wrong. The germline V gene has CDR1 SNHLY and CDR2 FYNNEI. The CDR3 has 13 amino acids. CDR3 residues: CAGSQGDSETQYF. The DNA of the CDR3 is TGTGCCGGCAGTCAAGGTGATTCGGAGACCCAGTACTTC.

In this sample, this clonotype turned up a few times. The J gene is TRBJ1-6, the V gene TRBV9, with a tentative D call TRBD1 (6 bases). CDR3 length: 15 amino acids. With 0 bases removed from V and 7 bases from J, the gap between germline ends came to 11 bases. Germline CDR1 is SGDLS and CDR2 is YYNGEE. The CDR3 loop is CASSVDGGRNSPLHF. CDR3 in DNA: TGTGCCAGCAGCGTAGATGGGGGCAGGAATTCACCCCTCCACTTT.

The chain uses TRBV20-1 and TRBJ2-2; TRBD1 matches at 8 bases. CDR1 and CDR2 from the germline V gene are DFQATT and SNEGSKA (reference sequence). The CDR3 totals 14 residues. Unmatched junction bases numbered 8, after V lost 5 bases and J lost 6 bases. The DNA for the CDR3 is TGCAGTGCTGACAGGGGATTGGGACCCGGGGAGCTGTTTTTT. As protein: CSADRGLGPGELFF.

J is TRBJ2-3 and V is TRBV3-1, with 11 bases that match TRBD2. The CDR3 covers 18 residues. Germline CDR1 and CDR2: LGHDT and YNNKEL (reference sequence). The trim removed 4 bases at V and 2 bases at J, leaving 11 bases unmatched. CDR3 bases: TGTGCCAGCAGCCGAGGACTAGCGGGCGCGCTAGTCACAGATACGCAGTATTTT. This gives the protein CASSRGLAGALVTDTQYF.

The V call is TRBV20-1, the J call TRBJ1-2; D is possibly TRBD1 (5 bases). CDR3 size: 13 residues. The germline gives CDR1 DFQATT, CDR2 SNEGSKA (reference sequence). The ends were cut back, 6 bases at V and 7 bases at J, with 18 bases in the middle. The CDR3, as DNA: TGCAGTGCCCTACGAGGGGTCTACGGTGGCTACACCTTC. Translated: CSALRGVYGGYTF.